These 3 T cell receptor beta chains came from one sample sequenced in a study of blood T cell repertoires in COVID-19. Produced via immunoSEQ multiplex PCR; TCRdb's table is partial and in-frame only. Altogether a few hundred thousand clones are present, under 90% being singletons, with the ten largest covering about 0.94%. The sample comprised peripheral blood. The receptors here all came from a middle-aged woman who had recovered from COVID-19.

CDR3 DNA sequence: TGTGCCAGCAGTGGGACTGGCGGCTACGAGCAGTACTTC. As protein: CASSGTGGYEQYF. The chain recombines TRBV2 with TRBJ2-7; maybe TRBD2 (5 bases). The CDR3 consists of 13 residues. Trimming pared 4 bases from V and 3 bases from J, leaving 10 bases between. Per germline, CDR1 SNHLY and CDR2 FYNNEI.

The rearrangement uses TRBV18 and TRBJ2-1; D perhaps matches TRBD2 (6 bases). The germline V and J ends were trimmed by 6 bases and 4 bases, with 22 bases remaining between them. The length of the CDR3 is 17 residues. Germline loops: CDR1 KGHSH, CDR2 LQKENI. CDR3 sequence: CASSPGWGEDGYNEQFF. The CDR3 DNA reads TGTGCCAGCTCCCCGGGATGGGGGGAGGATGGTTACAATGAGCAGTTCTTC.

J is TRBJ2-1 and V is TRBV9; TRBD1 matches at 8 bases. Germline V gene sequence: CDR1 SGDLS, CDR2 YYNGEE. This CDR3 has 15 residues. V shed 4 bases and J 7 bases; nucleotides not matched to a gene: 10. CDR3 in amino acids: CASSPRAGGGNEQFF. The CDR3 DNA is TGTGCCAGCAGCCCCCGGGCAGGGGGCGGGAATGAGCAGTTCTTC. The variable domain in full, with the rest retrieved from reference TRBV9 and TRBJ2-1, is DSGVTQTPKHLITATGQRVTLRCSPRSGDLSVYWYQQSLDQGLQFLIQYYNGEERAKGNILERFSAQQFPDLHSELNLSSLELGDSALYFCASSPRAGGGNEQFFGPGTRLTVL.